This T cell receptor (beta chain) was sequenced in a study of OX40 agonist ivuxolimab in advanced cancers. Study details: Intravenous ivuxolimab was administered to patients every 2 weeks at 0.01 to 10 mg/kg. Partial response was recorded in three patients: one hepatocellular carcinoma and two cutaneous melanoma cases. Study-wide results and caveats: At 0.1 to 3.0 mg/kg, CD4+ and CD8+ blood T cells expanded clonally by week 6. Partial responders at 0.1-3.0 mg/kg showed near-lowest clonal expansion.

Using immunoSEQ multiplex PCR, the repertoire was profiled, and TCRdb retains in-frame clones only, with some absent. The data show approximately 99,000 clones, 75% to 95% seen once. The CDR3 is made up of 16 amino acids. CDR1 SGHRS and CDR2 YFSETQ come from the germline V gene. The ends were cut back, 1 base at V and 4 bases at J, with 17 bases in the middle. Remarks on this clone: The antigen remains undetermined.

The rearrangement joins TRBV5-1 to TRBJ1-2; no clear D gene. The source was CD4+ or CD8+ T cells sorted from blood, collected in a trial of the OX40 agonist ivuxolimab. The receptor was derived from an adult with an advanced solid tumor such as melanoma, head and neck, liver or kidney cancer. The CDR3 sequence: CASSLFGPEPSYGYTF. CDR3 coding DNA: TGCGCCAGCAGCTTGTTTGGCCCCGAACCCAGCTATGGCTACACCTTC.